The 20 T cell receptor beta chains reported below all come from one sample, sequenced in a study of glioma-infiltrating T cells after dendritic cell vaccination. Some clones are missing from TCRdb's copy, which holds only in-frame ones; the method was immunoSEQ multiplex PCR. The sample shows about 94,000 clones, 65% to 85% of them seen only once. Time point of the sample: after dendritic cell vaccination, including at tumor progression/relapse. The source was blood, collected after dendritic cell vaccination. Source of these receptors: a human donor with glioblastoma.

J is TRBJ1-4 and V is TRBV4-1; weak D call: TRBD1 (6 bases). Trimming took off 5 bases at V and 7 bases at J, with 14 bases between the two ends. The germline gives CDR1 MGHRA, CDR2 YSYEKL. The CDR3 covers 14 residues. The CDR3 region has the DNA TGCGCCAGCAGCTTACGTGGGGGGGCTGAAAAACTGTTTTTT. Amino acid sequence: CASSLRGGAEKLFF.

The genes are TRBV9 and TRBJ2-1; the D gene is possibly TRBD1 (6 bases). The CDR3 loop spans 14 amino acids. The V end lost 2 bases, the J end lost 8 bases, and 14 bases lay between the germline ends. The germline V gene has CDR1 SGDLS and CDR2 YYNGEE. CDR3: CASSVPPQGHEQFF. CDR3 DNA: TGTGCCAGCAGCGTGCCACCCCAGGGGCATGAGCAGTTCTTC.

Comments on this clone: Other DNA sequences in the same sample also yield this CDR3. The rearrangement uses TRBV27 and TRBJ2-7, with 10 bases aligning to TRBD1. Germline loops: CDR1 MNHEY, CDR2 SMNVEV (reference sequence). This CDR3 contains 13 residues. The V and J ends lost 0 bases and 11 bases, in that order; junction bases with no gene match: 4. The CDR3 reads CASSLSGQGKEYF. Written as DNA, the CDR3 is TGTGCCAGCAGTTTATCGGGACAGGGGAAGGAGTACTTC.

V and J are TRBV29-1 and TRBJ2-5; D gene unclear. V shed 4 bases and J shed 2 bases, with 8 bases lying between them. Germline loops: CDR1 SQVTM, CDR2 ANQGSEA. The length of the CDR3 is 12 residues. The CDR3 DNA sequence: TGCAGCGTTGTTGTAGCACAAGAGACCCAGTACTTC. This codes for CSVVVAQETQYF.

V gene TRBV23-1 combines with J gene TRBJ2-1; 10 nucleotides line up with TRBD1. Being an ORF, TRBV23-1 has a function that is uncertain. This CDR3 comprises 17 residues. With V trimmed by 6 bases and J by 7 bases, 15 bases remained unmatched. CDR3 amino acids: CASSPVPPGQGRNEQFF. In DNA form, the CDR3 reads TGCGCCAGCAGCCCCGTCCCGCCGGGACAGGGGAGAAATGAGCAGTTCTTC.

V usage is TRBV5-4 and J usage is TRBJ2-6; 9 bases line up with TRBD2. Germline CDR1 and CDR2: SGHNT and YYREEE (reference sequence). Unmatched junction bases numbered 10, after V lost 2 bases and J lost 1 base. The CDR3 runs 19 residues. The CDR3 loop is CASSFLPGLALSGANVLTF. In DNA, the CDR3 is TGTGCCAGCAGCTTTCTCCCTGGACTAGCGTTGTCTGGGGCCAACGTCCTGACTTTC.

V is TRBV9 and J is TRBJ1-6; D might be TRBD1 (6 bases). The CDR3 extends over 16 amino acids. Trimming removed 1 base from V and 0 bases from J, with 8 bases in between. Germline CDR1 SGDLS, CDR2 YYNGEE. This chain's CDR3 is CASSVTGSSYNSPLHF. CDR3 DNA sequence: TGTGCCAGCAGCGTAACAGGGAGCTCCTATAATTCACCCCTCCACTTT.

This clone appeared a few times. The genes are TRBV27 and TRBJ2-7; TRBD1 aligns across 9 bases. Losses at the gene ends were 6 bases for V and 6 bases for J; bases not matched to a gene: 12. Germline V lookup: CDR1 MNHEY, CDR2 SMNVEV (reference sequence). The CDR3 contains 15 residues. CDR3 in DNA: TGTGCCAGCAGATTAATTTGGACAGGGGACGGCGAGCAGTACTTC. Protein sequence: CASRLIWTGDGEQYF.

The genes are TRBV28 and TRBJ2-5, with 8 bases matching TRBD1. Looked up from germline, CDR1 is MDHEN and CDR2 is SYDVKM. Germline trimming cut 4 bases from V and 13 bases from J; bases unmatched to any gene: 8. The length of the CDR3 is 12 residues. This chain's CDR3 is CASSSGQGPSYF. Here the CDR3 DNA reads TGTGCCAGCAGTTCTGGACAGGGCCCTTCGTACTTC.

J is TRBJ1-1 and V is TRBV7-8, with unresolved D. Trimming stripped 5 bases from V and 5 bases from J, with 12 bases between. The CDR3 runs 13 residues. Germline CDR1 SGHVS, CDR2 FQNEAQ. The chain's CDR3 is CASSRAGGTEAFF. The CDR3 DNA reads TGTGCCAGCAGCCGGGCGGGAGGGACTGAAGCTTTCTTT.

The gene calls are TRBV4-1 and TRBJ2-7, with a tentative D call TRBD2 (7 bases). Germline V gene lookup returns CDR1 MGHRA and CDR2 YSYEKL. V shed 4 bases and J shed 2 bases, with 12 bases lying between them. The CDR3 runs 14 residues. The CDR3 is CASSRGGGPYEQYF. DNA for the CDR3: TGCGCCAGCAGCCGAGGGGGGGGGCCCTACGAGCAGTACTTC.

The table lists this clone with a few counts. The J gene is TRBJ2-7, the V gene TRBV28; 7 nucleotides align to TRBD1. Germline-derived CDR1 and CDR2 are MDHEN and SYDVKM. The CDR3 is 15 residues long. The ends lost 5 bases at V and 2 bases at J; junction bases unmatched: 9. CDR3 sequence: CASSPSGTVTYEQYF. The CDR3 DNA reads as TGTGCCAGCAGTCCTTCCGGGACAGTAACCTACGAGCAGTACTTC.

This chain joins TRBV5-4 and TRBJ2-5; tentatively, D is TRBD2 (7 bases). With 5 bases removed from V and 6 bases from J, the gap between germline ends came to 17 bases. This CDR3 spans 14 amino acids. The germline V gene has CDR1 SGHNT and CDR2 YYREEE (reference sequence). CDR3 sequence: CASRLPGEGKTQYF. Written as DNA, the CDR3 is TGTGCCAGCAGGCTCCCAGGGGAGGGCAAGACCCAGTACTTC.

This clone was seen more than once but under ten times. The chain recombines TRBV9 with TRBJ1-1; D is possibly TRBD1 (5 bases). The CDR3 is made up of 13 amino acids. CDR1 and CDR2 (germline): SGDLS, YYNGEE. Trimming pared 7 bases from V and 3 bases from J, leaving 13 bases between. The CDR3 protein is CASGQGMHTEAFF. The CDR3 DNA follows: TGTGCCAGCGGTCAGGGAATGCACACTGAAGCTTTCTTT.

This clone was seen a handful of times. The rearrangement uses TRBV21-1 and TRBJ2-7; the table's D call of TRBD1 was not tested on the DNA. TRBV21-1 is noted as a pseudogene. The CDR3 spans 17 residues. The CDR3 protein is CASSKEGGGSLSYEQYF. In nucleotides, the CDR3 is TGTGCCAGCAGCAAAGAGGGTGGGGGCTCCCTCTCCTACGAGCAGTACTTC.

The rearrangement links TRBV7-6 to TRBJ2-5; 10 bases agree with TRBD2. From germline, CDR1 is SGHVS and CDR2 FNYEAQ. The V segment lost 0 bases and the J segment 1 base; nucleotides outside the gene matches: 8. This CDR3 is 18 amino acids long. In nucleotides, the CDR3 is TGTGCCAGCAGCTTAGCGGTCCCTAGCGGGGGACCCCAAGAGACCCAGTACTTC. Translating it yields CASSLAVPSGGPQETQYF.

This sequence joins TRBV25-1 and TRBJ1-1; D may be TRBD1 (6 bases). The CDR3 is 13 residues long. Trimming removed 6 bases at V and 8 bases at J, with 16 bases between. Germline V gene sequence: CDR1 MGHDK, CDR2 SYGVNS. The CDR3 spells CASSLLFTGEAFF. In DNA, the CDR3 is TGTGCCAGCAGCCTCCTCTTTACAGGGGAAGCTTTCTTT.

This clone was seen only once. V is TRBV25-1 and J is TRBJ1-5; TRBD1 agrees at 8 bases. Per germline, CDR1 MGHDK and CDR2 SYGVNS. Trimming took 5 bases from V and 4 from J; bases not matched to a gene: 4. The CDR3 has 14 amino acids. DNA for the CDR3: TGTGCCAGCAGTCTAGGACAGGGAAATCAGCCCCAGCATTTT. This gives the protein CASSLGQGNQPQHF. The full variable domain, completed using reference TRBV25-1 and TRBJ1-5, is EADIYQTPRYLVIGTGKKITLECSQTMGHDKMYWYQQDPGMELHLIHYSYGVNSTEKGDLSSESTVSRIRTEHFPLTLESARPSHTSQYLCASSLGQGNQPQHFGDGTRLSIL.

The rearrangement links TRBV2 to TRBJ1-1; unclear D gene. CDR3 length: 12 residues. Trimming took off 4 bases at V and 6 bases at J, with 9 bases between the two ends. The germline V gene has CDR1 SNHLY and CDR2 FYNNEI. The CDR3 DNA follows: TGTGCCAGCAGTGTCCCTGGCCCTGAAGCTTTCTTT. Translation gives CASSVPGPEAFF.

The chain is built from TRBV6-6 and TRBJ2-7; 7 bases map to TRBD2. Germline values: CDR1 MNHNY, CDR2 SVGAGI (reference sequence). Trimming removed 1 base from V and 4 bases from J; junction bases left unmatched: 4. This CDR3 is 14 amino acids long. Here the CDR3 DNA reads TGTGCCAGCAGTTACTTCCGGGGGGTGTACGAGCAGTACTTC. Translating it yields CASSYFRGVYEQYF.